The entry below describes one T cell receptor beta chain. The antigen remains unidentified. These data come from a study of cytomegalovirus exposure and HLA in healthy donors. Per germline, CDR1 SQVTM and CDR2 ANQGSEA. The trim removed 7 bases at V and 8 bases at J, leaving 10 bases unmatched. The CDR3 consists of 13 residues. A multiplex PCR was run with 60 Vbeta primers and 13 Jbeta primers. Only in-frame clones appear in the TCRdb table, and some are missing; sequencing was by immunoSEQ multiplex PCR. The sample comprises about 150,000 clones, about 85% of which are singletons, and about 2.7% rests with the top ten. General study points: Reportedly, TCR beta sequences accurately predicted HLA-A and HLA-B alleles in most subjects. Prior analysis indicated that the majority of TCR beta V segments exhibited productivity approximately 87% or approximately 30% of the time. The likely origin of a cluster of highly shared sequence variants was a sequencing artifact.

The V call is TRBV29-1, the J call TRBJ2-1; 8 bases agree with TRBD1. The TCR originated in a young man in good health and CMV-seropositive. Input material: PBMCs. CDR3 sequence reads: CSGDRGGMDEQFF. The CDR3 DNA is TGCAGCGGAGACAGGGGAGGAATGGATGAGCAGTTCTTC.